This T cell receptor (beta chain) came from a study of control samples from healthy donors and cancer patients. The germline gives CDR1 SGHRS, CDR2 YFSETQ. V was pared by 4 bases and J by 5 bases, with 9 bases of the junction left unmatched. The CDR3 has 16 residues. Sequencing used immunoSEQ multiplex PCR; TCRdb keeps in-frame clones, though not all of them. This sample yields fewer than 200,000 clones, of which approximately 92% are seen a single time; around 1.6% belongs to the top ten. The receptor's source is a man aged 18 to 35 in good health. The specimen was blood. The chain links TRBV5-1 to TRBJ1-6, with 7 positions matching TRBD1. CDR3 in DNA: TGCGCCAGCAGCCTTACCGGGACAGATAATAATTCACCCCTCCACTTT. This translates into CASSLTGTDNNSPLHF.